This T cell receptor (beta chain) appears in the sequencing data of a study of early stage breast cancer tumors. Germline lookup yields CDR1 SGHAT and CDR2 FQNNGV. The CDR3 is made up of 13 amino acids. V was trimmed by 5 bases and J by 1 base, leaving 7 bases between them. Sequencing was performed with immunoSEQ multiplex PCR; in TCRdb, only in-frame clones are kept and a portion is missing. The table shows tens of thousands of clones, with about 93% occurring only once. V is TRBV11-2 and J is TRBJ2-3, with D uncertain. Sequencing was done on a sample of blood. The sequence came from an older person with breast cancer. The CDR3 loop reads CASSPIRTDTQYF. The CDR3, as DNA: TGTGCCAGCAGCCCTATTCGCACAGATACGCAGTATTTT.